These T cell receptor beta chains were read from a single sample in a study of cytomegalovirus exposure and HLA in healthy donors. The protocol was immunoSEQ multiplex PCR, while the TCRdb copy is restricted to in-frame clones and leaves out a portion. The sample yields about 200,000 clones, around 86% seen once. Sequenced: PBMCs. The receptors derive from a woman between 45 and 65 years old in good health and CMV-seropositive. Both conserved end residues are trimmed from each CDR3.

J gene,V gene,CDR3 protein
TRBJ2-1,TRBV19,ASSIIGGDNEQF
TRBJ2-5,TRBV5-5,ASSFGGQETQY
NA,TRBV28,ASSLRGKNYEQY
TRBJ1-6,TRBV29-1,SVEEGHNSPLH
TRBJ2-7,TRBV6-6,ASSPGGGTYEQY
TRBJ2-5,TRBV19,ASSPRTGGETQY
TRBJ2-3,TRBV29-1,SVRSSGGSGTQY
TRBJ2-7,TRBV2,ASSRDTYEQY
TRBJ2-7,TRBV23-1,ASSQSYPGSYEQY
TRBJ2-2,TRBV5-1,ASSLGGYSNTGELF
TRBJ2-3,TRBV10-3,AISDLSRSGRTDTQY
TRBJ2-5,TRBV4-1,ASSQDWGRPGETQY
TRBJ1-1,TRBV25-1,ASSTGPGDTEAF
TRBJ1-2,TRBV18,ASSPGTGGANGYT
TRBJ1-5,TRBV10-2,ASSEGQTFNQPQH
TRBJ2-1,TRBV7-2,ASSPLGGGNEQF
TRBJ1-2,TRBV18,ASSPPSQGSPNYGYT
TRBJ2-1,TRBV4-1,ASSQDEWGVNEQF
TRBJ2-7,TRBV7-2,ASSLGGGVNEQY
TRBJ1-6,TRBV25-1,ASSGTGGNSPLH
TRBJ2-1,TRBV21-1,ASSTLGPGLASYNEQF
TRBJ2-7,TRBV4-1,ASSQGGDRSYEQY
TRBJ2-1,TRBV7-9,ASTLAGIVEQF
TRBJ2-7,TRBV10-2,ASALTGSYEQY
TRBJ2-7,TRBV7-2,ASSPGQLNSYEQY
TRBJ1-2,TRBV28,ASSFRLSTYGYT